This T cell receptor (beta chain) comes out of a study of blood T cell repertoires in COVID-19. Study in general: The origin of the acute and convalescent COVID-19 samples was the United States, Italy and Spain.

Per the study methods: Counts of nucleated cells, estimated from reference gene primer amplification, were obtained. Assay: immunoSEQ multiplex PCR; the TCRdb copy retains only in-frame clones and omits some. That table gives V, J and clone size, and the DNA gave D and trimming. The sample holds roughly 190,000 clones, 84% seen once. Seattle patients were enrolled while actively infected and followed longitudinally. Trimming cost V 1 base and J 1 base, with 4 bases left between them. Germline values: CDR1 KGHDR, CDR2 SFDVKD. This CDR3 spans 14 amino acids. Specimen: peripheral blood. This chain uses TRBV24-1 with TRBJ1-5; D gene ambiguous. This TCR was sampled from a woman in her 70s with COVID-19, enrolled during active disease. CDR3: CATSDFSSNQPQHF. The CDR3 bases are TGTGCCACCAGTGATTTTAGCAGCAATCAGCCCCAGCATTTT.